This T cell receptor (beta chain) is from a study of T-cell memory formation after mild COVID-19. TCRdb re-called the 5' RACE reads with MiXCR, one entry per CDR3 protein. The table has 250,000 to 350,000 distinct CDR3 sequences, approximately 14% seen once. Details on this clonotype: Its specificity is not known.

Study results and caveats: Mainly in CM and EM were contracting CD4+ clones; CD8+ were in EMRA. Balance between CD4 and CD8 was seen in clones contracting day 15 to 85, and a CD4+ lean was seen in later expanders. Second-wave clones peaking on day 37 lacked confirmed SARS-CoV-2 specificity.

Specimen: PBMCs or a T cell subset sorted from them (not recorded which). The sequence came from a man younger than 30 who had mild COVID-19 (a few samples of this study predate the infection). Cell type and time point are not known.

The CDR3: CSARTLGQDTGELFF. The CDR3, as DNA: TGCAGTGCCAGGACACTCGGACAGGACACCGGGGAGCTGTTTTTT. This sequence joins TRBV20-1 and TRBJ2-2; 7 nucleotides align to TRBD1. Germline lookup yields CDR1 DFQATT and CDR2 SNEGSKA (reference sequence). The ends lost 6 bases at V and 3 bases at J; junction bases unmatched: 10. This CDR3 region has 15 residues.